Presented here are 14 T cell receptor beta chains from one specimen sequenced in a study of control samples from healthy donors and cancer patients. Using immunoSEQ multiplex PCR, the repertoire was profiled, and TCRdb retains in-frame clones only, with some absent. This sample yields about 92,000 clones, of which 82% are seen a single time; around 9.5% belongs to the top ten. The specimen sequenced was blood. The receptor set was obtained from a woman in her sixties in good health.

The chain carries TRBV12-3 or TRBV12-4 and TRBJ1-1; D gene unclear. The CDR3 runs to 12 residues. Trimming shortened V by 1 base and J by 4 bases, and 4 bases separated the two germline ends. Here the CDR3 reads CASSLDITEAFF. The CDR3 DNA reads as TGTGCCAGCAGTTTAGACATCACTGAAGCTTTCTTT.

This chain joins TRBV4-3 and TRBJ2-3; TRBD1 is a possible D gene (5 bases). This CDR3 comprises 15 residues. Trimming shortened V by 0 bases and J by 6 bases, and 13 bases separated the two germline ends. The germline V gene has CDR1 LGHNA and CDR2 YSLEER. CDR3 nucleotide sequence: TGCGCCAGCAGCCAAGATACGTCAAGGGGCGATACGCAGTATTTT. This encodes CASSQDTSRGDTQYF.

Here the CDR3 reads CASSPSGTVYEQYF. The CDR3 region has the DNA TGTGCCAGCTCACCTAGCGGGACGGTCTACGAGCAGTACTTC. The rearrangement links TRBV18 to TRBJ2-7; 8 bases match TRBD2. This CDR3 comprises 14 residues. Per germline, CDR1 KGHSH and CDR2 LQKENI. Unmatched junction bases numbered 4, after V lost 3 bases and J lost 3 bases.

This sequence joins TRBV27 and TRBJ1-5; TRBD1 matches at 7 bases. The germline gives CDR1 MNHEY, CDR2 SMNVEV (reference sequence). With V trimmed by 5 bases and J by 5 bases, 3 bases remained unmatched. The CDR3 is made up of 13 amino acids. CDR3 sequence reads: CASSQTGYQPQHF. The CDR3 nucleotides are TGTGCCAGCAGTCAGACAGGGTATCAGCCCCAGCATTTT.

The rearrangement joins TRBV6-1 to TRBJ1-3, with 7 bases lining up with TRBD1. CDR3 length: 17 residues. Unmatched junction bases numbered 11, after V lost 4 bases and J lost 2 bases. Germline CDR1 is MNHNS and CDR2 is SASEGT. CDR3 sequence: CASSARQGRGAGNTIYF. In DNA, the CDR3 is TGTGCCAGCAGTGCGAGACAGGGAAGAGGAGCTGGAAACACCATATATTTT.

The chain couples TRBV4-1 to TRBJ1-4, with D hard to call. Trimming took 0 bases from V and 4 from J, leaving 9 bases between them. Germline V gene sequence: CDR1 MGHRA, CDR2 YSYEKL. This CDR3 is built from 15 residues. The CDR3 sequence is CASSQDRSSNEKLFF. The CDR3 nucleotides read TGCGCCAGCAGCCAAGATAGGAGCAGTAATGAAAAACTGTTTTTT.

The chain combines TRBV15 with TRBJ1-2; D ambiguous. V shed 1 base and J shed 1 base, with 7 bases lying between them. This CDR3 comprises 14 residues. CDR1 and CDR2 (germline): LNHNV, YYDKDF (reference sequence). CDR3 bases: TGTGCCACCAGCAGAGCAGGCCTTAACTATGGCTACACCTTC. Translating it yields CATSRAGLNYGYTF.

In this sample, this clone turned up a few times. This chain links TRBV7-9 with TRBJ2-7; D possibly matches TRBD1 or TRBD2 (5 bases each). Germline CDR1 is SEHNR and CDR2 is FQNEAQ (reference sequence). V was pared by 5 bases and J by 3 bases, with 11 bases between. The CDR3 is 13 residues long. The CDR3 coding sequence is TGTGCCAGCAGCCTGGGGGACCTCTACGAGCAGTACTTC. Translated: CASSLGDLYEQYF.

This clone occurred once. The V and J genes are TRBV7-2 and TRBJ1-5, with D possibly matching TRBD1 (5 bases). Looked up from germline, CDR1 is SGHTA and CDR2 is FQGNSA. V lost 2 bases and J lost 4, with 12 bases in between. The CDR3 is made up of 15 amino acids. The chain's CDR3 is CASSLMRGGNQPQHF. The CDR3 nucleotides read TGTGCCAGCAGCTTAATGCGGGGGGGGAATCAGCCCCAGCATTTT.

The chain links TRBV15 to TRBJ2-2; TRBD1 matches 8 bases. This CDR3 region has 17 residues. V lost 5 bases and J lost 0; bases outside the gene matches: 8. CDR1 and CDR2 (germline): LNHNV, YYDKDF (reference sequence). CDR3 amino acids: CATSARDRPSNTGELFF. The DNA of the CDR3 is TGTGCCACCAGCGCCCGGGACAGGCCCTCGAACACCGGGGAGCTGTTTTTT.

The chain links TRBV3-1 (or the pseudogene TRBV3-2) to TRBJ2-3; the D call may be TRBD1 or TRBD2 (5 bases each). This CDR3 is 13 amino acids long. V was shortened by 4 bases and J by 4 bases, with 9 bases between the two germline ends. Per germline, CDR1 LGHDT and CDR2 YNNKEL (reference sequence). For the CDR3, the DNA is TGTGCCAGCAGCCTCCGGGGCCCAGATACGCAGTATTTT. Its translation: CASSLRGPDTQYF.

In DNA, the CDR3 is TGCGCCAGCAGCTTGAGGCAGGGTGGGGACTATGGCTACACCTTC. Its translation is CASSLRQGGDYGYTF. The chain joins TRBV5-1 to TRBJ1-2; a possible D gene is TRBD1 (5 bases). Germline V gene sequence: CDR1 SGHRS, CDR2 YFSETQ. This CDR3 has 15 residues. Trimming shortened V by 1 base and J by 3 bases, and 13 bases separated the two germline ends.

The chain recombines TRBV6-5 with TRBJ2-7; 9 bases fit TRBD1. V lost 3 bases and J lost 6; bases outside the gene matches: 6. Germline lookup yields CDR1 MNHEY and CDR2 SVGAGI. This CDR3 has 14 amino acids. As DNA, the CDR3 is TGTGCCAGCAGTTATCGACAGGGGGTGGCCGAGCAGTACTTC. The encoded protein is CASSYRQGVAEQYF.

This CDR3 reads CASSSSGISYNEQFF. CDR3 nucleotide sequence: TGTGCCAGCAGCTCGAGCGGGATATCCTACAATGAGCAGTTCTTC. The rearrangement uses TRBV5-5 and TRBJ2-1; 7 bases match TRBD2. The length of the CDR3 is 15 residues. J gave up 1 base and V 3 bases, and 4 bases lay outside the gene matches. In germline, CDR1 is SGHKS, CDR2 YYEKEE (reference sequence).